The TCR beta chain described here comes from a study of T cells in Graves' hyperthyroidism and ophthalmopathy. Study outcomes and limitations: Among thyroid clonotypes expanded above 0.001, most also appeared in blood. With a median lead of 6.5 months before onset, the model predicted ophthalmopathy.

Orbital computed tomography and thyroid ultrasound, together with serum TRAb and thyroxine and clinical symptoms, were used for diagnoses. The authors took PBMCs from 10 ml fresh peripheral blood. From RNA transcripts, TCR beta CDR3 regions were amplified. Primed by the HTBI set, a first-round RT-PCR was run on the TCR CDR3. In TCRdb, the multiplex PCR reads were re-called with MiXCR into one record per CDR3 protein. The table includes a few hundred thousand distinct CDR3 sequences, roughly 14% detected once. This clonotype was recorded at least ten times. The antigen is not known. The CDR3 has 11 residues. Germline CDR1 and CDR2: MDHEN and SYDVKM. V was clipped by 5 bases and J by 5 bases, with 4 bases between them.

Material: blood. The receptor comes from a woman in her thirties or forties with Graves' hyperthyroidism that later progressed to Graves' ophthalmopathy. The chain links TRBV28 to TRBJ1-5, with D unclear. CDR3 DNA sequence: TGTGCCAGCAGTCGCGATCAGCCCCAGCATTTT. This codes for CASSRDQPQHF.